Below, 28 T cell receptor beta chains from the same sample are listed, as sequenced in a study of control samples from healthy donors and cancer patients. The method was immunoSEQ multiplex PCR; TCRdb's version includes in-frame clones alone and lacks a portion of them. The sample includes tens of thousands of clones, around 92% of them seen just once. The sequenced sample was blood. These receptors originate from a man aged 50-60 years in good health.

Only a few counts were recorded for this clone. The chain has TRBV11-2 and TRBJ2-6, with D maybe TRBD2 (5 bases). The length of the CDR3 is 13 residues. The germline V gene has CDR1 SGHAT and CDR2 FQNNGV. CDR3 sequence reads: CAARDSGANVLTF. CDR3 nucleotide sequence: TGTGCTGCCCGGGACTCTGGGGCCAACGTCCTGACTTTC.

The CDR3 region is CASSLTGSYNEQFF. CDR3 coding DNA: TGTGCCAGCAGCTTAACAGGGTCATACAATGAGCAGTTCTTC. J is TRBJ2-1 and V is TRBV11-3; TRBD1 might be the D (6 bases). Germline V gene sequence: CDR1 SGHNT, CDR2 YENEEA. This CDR3 comprises 14 residues. With 2 bases removed from V and 4 bases from J, the gap between germline ends came to 9 bases.

V usage is TRBV7-9 and J usage is TRBJ1-2; 8 bases fit TRBD1. Germline loops: CDR1 SEHNR, CDR2 FQNEAQ (reference sequence). The CDR3 contains 14 residues. V shed 3 bases and J 8 bases; nucleotides not matched to a gene: 8. The CDR3 loop is CASSFTDRGGGYTF. In DNA, the CDR3 is TGTGCCAGCAGCTTTACAGACAGGGGCGGAGGCTACACCTTC.

The chain joins TRBV12-5 to TRBJ2-5; D is undetermined. The germline V gene encodes CDR1 LGHNT and CDR2 FRNRAP. The CDR3 length is 13 residues. V was cut by 5 bases and J by 4 bases, with 11 bases left in between. Here the CDR3 reads CASGVTALETQYF. As DNA, the CDR3 is TGTGCTAGTGGTGTCACCGCTCTAGAGACCCAGTACTTC.

The chain combines TRBV11-3 with TRBJ1-1; D is unresolved. The CDR3 consists of 13 residues. Trimming left V 6 bases short and J 0 bases short, with 8 bases between. The germline gives CDR1 SGHNT, CDR2 YENEEA. The CDR3 DNA is TGTGCCAGCAGTCGACGGTTGAACACTGAAGCTTTCTTT. Translation gives CASSRRLNTEAFF.

The chain has TRBV30 and TRBJ2-1, with D perhaps matching TRBD2 (6 bases). The CDR3 spans 16 residues. CDR1 is GTSNPN and CDR2 is SVGIG in the germline V gene (reference sequence). V shed 2 bases and J shed 8 bases, with 22 bases lying between them. Here the CDR3 reads CAWSIGWRSGRDEQFF. The CDR3 bases are TGTGCCTGGAGTATTGGGTGGAGGAGCGGGCGGGATGAGCAGTTCTTC.

The CDR3 bases are TGTGCCAGCAGCGTAGTAATCGATGCCCTAAGGGATGGCTACACCTTC. Translating gives CASSVVIDALRDGYTF. The V and J genes are TRBV9 and TRBJ1-2; the D is unclear. The CDR3 consists of 16 residues. V was shortened by 0 bases and J by 6 bases, with 18 bases between the two germline ends. Germline V gene sequence: CDR1 SGDLS, CDR2 YYNGEE.

The chain links TRBV6-5 to TRBJ1-2; no firm D call. This CDR3 is built from 15 residues. The V end lost 10 bases, the J end lost 0 bases, and 18 bases lay between the germline ends. Germline CDR1 MNHEY, CDR2 SVGAGI. The CDR3 protein is CATTQKPDTNYGYTF. In DNA, the CDR3 is TGTGCCACTACCCAAAAACCGGATACTAACTATGGCTACACCTTC.

The chain is built from TRBV6-1 and TRBJ1-1; D unclear. V was clipped by 2 bases and J by 11 bases, with 12 bases between them. The V gene's germline CDR1 is MNHNS and CDR2 SASEGT. The CDR3 extends over 12 amino acids. CDR3 bases: TGTGCCAGCAGTGAAAGGGCTTTTTTTGCTTTCTTT. Translated: CASSERAFFAFF.

This rearrangement joins TRBV18 to TRBJ1-1; TRBD1 matches 11 bases. The CDR3 has 18 amino acids. Per the germline V gene, CDR1 is KGHSH and CDR2 is LQKENI. The J segment lost 1 base and the V segment lost 1 base, leaving 8 bases of the junction unmatched. As DNA, the CDR3 is TGTGCCAGCTCACCACTGGGAGGACAGGGGGCAGGGAACACTGAAGCTTTCTTT. Translated, it gives CASSPLGGQGAGNTEAFF.

J is TRBJ1-2 and V is TRBV3-1 (or the pseudogene TRBV3-2); 7 positions agree with TRBD1. The CDR3 is 15 amino acids. J lost 2 bases, V lost 3 bases, and 6 bases had no gene match. Per the germline V gene, CDR1 is LGHDT and CDR2 is YNNKEL (reference sequence). The CDR3 region has the DNA TGTGCCAGCAGCCAGGGGACAGTGACGAACTATGGCTACACCTTC. Translated: CASSQGTVTNYGYTF.

The chain links TRBV2 to TRBJ1-4, with TRBD1 identical over 7 bases. The CDR3 consists of 13 residues. V lost 7 bases, J lost 5 bases, and 4 bases stayed unmatched. Germline V gene sequence: CDR1 SNHLY, CDR2 FYNNEI. The CDR3 nucleotides are TGTGCCAGCATGTCAGGGGGGAATGAAAAACTGTTTTTT. Translation: CASMSGGNEKLFF.

The J gene is TRBJ1-5, the V gene TRBV3-1 (or the pseudogene TRBV3-2); TRBD1 is a possible D gene (5 bases). The CDR3 runs 14 residues. Looked up from germline, CDR1 is LGHDT and CDR2 is YNNKEL (reference sequence). Trimming stripped 3 bases from V and 4 bases from J, with 10 bases between. DNA for the CDR3: TGTGCCAGCAGCCAGGGACGGCGAAATCAGCCCCAGCATTTT. Amino acids: CASSQGRRNQPQHF.

The V and J genes are TRBV6-5 and TRBJ1-3; D not certain. Germline loops: CDR1 MNHEY, CDR2 SVGAGI. The V end lost 2 bases, the J end lost 4 bases, and 9 bases lay between the germline ends. The CDR3 consists of 14 residues. CDR3 amino acids: CASSYLGYGNTIYF. The CDR3 DNA reads TGTGCCAGCAGTTACCTGGGGTACGGAAACACCATATATTTT.

The V and J genes are TRBV4-2 and TRBJ2-7; a possible D gene is TRBD1 (5 bases). The V end was cut by 0 bases, the J end by 1 base, with 7 bases between. The germline V gene has CDR1 LGHNA and CDR2 YNFKEQ. The CDR3 totals 14 residues. CDR3 in DNA: TGTGCCAGCAGCCAAGATAAGGGGTCCTACGAGCAGTACTTC. Its protein product is CASSQDKGSYEQYF.

The gene calls are TRBV3-1 (or the pseudogene TRBV3-2) and TRBJ1-5; TRBD1 might be the D (5 bases). The V end was cut by 3 bases, the J end by 6 bases, with 12 bases between. This CDR3 region has 14 residues. The V gene's germline CDR1 is LGHDT and CDR2 YNNKEL (reference sequence). The CDR3 region has the DNA TGTGCCAGCAGCCATGGGAGGGGCCGTCAGCCCCAGCATTTT. It codes for CASSHGRGRQPQHF.

The chain carries TRBV9 and TRBJ1-4, with D maybe TRBD1 (6 bases). CDR3 length: 14 amino acids. V dropped 2 bases and J dropped 5 bases, with 10 bases sitting between them. The V gene's germline CDR1 is SGDLS and CDR2 YYNGEE. The CDR3 loop is CASSVHQGNEKLFF. CDR3 nucleotides: TGTGCCAGCAGCGTGCATCAGGGGAATGAAAAACTGTTTTTT.

The chain employs TRBV5-1 and TRBJ2-1, with unresolved D. The CDR3 covers 13 residues. Looked up from germline, CDR1 is SGHRS and CDR2 is YFSETQ. Trimming removed 0 bases at V and 6 bases at J, with 7 bases between. Here the CDR3 DNA reads TGCGCCAGCAGCTTGGAACGTCGCAATGAGCAGTTCTTC. Residues: CASSLERRNEQFF.

This chain uses TRBV10-1 with TRBJ1-2; a possible D gene is TRBD1 (5 bases). With 7 bases removed from V and 8 bases from J, the gap between germline ends came to 17 bases. Germline CDR1 WNHNN, CDR2 SYGVQD (reference sequence). The CDR3 is 13 residues long. DNA for the CDR3: TGCGCCAGCACCCAGGGTCCTCTAGGAGGCTACACCTTC. Translated: CASTQGPLGGYTF.

J is TRBJ2-7 and V is TRBV6-5; TRBD2 agrees at 8 bases. The CDR3 runs to 15 residues. The V segment lost 6 bases and the J segment 3 bases; nucleotides outside the gene matches: 10. CDR1 is MNHEY, CDR2 SVGAGI, per germline. The CDR3 DNA follows: TGTGCCAGCAGCCCCGATAGAAGCGGGGGCTACGAGCAGTACTTC. Residues: CASSPDRSGGYEQYF.

V gene TRBV19 combines with J gene TRBJ1-1; D is unclear. CDR1 and CDR2 (germline): LNHDA, SQIVND (reference sequence). CDR3 length equals 14 residues. V dropped 0 bases and J dropped 1 base, with 6 bases sitting between them. The CDR3 DNA reads TGTGCCAGTAGTATAGATCTCAGGAACACTGAAGCTTTCTTT. Translated: CASSIDLRNTEAFF. Combining the CDR3 with reference TRBV19 and TRBJ1-1 gives the whole variable domain DGGITQSPKYLFRKEGQNVTLSCEQNLNHDAMYWYRQDPGQGLRLIYYSQIVNDFQKGDIAEGYSVSREKKESFPLTVTSAQKNPTAFYLCASSIDLRNTEAFFGQGTRLTVV.

The V gene is TRBV25-1, the J gene TRBJ1-2, with D maybe TRBD1 (6 bases). V was shortened by 5 bases and J by 5 bases, with 12 bases between the two germline ends. The CDR3 spans 13 residues. Germline-derived CDR1 and CDR2 are MGHDK and SYGVNS. Here the CDR3 DNA reads TGTGCCAGCAGTCGGACAGTTGGATATGGCTACACCTTC. Its protein is CASSRTVGYGYTF.

This chain uses TRBV11-3 with TRBJ2-5, with 11 bases that match TRBD2. Trimming cost V 4 bases and J 1 base; bases outside gene matches: 2. Germline loops: CDR1 SGHNT, CDR2 YENEEA. This CDR3 spans 15 amino acids. Here the CDR3 reads CASSSGTSGQETQYF. The DNA for the CDR3 is TGTGCCAGCAGCTCCGGGACTAGCGGCCAAGAGACCCAGTACTTC.

This chain uses TRBV11-2 with TRBJ2-5, with 15 bases matching TRBD2. Germline V gene lookup returns CDR1 SGHAT and CDR2 FQNNGV. CDR3 size: 16 residues. The junction had 3 bases not matched to a gene; V was cut back by 5 bases and J by 2 bases. The CDR3 reads CASSPGLAGGQETQYF. The CDR3 coding sequence is TGTGCCAGCAGCCCGGGACTAGCGGGGGGTCAAGAGACCCAGTACTTC.

The rearrangement joins TRBV3-1 (or the pseudogene TRBV3-2) to TRBJ2-1; D possibly corresponds to TRBD2 (6 bases). V was clipped by 4 bases and J by 6 bases, with 7 bases between them. CDR1 and CDR2 (germline): LGHDT, YNNKEL (reference sequence). The CDR3 length is 12 residues. CDR3 in amino acids: CASSPGLNEQFF. Here the CDR3 DNA reads TGTGCCAGCAGCCCGGGACTCAATGAGCAGTTCTTC.

The chain has TRBV11-3 and TRBJ1-6; D perhaps matches TRBD1 (6 bases). This CDR3 comprises 17 residues. V lost 3 bases to trimming and J lost 6 bases, with 18 bases between them. Germline V CDR1 and CDR2: SGHNT, YENEEA. The CDR3 nucleotides are TGTGCCAGCAGCTTTCTCGAGGGAGGGGGAAGTAATTCACCCCTCCACTTT. It yields the protein CASSFLEGGGSNSPLHF.

V usage is TRBV27 and J usage is TRBJ1-1; 12 nucleotides agree with TRBD1. Germline CDR1 and CDR2: MNHEY and SMNVEV (reference sequence). The ends lost 6 bases at V and 5 bases at J; junction bases unmatched: 4. The CDR3 has 14 amino acids. The CDR3 region has the DNA TGTGCCAGCAGCCGGGGACAGGGGGCGACTGAAGCTTTCTTT. It translates to CASSRGQGATEAFF.

J is TRBJ1-5 and V is TRBV19; weak D call: TRBD1 (5 bases). This CDR3 spans 14 amino acids. Trimming took off 3 bases at V and 3 bases at J, with 9 bases between the two ends. The germline gives CDR1 LNHDA, CDR2 SQIVND (reference sequence). Written as DNA, the CDR3 is TGTGCCAGTAGTATCCGACAGTTCAATCAGCCCCAGCATTTT. Amino acids: CASSIRQFNQPQHF.